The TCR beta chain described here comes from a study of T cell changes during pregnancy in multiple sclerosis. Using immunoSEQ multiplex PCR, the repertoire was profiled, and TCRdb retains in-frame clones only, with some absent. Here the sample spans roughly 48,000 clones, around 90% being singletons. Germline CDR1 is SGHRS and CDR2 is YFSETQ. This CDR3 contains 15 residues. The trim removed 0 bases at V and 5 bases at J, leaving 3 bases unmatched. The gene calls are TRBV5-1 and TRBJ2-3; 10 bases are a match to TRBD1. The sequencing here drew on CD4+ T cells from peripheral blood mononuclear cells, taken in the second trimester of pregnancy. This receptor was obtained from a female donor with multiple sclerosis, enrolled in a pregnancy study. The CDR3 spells CASSLGQGAIDTQYF. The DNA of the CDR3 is TGCGCCAGCAGCTTGGGACAGGGGGCTATAGATACGCAGTATTTT.